These 3 T cell receptor beta chains came from one sample sequenced in a study of blood T cell repertoires in COVID-19. The repertoire was sequenced with immunoSEQ multiplex PCR; TCRdb's copy has only in-frame clones and lacks some. The sample carries over 200,000 clones, over 80% recorded once. Sample: peripheral blood. These receptors came from a woman aged 25-40 years with COVID-19, enrolled during active disease.

J is TRBJ1-6 and V is TRBV27; 10 bases align to TRBD1. V gave up 5 bases and J gave up 3 bases; unmatched junction bases: 10. CDR3 length equals 18 residues. Germline CDR1 reads MNHEY; CDR2 reads SMNVEV (reference sequence). The CDR3 reads CASSPTRTGGVYNSPLHF. The CDR3 DNA follows: TGTGCCAGCAGTCCAACCCGGACAGGGGGTGTCTATAATTCACCCCTCCACTTT.

The chain recombines TRBV5-4 with TRBJ1-1; D not resolved. There are 14 residues in the CDR3. Germline V gene data show CDR1 as SGHNT and CDR2 as YYREEE (reference sequence). V lost 2 bases and J lost 2, with 10 bases in between. In DNA form, the CDR3 reads TGTGCCAGCAGCTTCCTCCCACAAAACACTGAAGCTTTCTTT. It yields the protein CASSFLPQNTEAFF.

This clone occurred a few times. V is TRBV7-2 and J is TRBJ2-7; 9 bases match TRBD2. Per the germline V gene, CDR1 is SGHTA and CDR2 is FQGNSA. V gave up 3 bases and J gave up 6 bases; unmatched junction bases: 3. This CDR3 has 13 amino acids. The DNA for the CDR3 is TGTGCCAGCAGCTTTAAGCGGGAGGTCGAGCAGTACTTC. Translating it yields CASSFKREVEQYF.